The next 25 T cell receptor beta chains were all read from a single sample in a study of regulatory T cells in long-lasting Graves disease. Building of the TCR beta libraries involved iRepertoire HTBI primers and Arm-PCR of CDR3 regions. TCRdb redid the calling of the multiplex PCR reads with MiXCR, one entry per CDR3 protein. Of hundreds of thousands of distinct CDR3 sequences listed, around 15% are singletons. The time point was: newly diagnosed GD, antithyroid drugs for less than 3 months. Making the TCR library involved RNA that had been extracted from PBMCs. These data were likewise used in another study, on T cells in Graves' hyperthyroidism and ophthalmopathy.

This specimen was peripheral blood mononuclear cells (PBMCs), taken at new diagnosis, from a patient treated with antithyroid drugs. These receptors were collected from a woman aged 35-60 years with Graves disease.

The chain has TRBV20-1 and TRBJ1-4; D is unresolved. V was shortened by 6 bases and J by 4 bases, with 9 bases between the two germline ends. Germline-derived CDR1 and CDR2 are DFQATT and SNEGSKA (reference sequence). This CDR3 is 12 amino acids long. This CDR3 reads CSASSSNEKLFF. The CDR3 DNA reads TGCAGTGCCTCATCCAGTAATGAAAAACTGTTTTTT.

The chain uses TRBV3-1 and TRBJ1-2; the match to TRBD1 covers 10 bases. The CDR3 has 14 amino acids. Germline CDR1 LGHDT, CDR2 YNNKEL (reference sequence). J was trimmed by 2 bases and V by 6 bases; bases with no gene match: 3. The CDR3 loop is CASRMTGGNYGYTF. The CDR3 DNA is TGTGCCAGCAGAATGACAGGGGGCAACTATGGCTACACCTTC. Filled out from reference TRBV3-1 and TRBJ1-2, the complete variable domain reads DTAVSQTPKYLVTQMGNDKSIKCEQNLGHDTMYWYKQDSKKFLKIMFSYNNKELIINETVPNRFSPKSPDKAHLNLHINSLELGDSAVYFCASRMTGGNYGYTFGSGTRLTVV.

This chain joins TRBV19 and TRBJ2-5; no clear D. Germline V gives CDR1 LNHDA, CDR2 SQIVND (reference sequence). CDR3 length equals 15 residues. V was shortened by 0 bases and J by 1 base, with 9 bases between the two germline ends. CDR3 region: CASSIDPGSQETQYF. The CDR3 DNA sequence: TGTGCCAGTAGTATAGATCCGGGCAGCCAAGAGACCCAGTACTTC.

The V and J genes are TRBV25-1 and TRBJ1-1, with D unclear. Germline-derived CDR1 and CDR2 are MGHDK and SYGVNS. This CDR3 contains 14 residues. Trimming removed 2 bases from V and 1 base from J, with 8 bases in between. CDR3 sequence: CASSEMGSNTEAFF. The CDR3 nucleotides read TGTGCCAGCAGTGAAATGGGTTCGAACACTGAAGCTTTCTTT. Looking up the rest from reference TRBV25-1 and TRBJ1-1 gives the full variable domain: EADIYQTPRYLVIGTGKKITLECSQTMGHDKMYWYQQDPGMELHLIHYSYGVNSTEKGDLSSESTVSRIRTEHFPLTLESARPSHTSQYLCASSEMGSNTEAFFGQGTRLTVV.

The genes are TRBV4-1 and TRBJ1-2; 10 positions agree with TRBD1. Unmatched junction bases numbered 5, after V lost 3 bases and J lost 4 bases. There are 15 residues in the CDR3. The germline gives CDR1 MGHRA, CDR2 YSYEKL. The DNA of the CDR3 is TGCGCCAGCAGCCAGACAGGGGGCCCGGCCTATGGCTACACCTTC. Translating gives CASSQTGGPAYGYTF.

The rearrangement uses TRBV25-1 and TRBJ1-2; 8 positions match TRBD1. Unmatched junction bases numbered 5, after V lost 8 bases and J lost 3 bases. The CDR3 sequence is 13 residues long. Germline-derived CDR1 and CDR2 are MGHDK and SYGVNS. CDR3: CASSDRGYYGYTF. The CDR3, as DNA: TGTGCCAGCTCCGACAGGGGATACTATGGCTACACCTTC.

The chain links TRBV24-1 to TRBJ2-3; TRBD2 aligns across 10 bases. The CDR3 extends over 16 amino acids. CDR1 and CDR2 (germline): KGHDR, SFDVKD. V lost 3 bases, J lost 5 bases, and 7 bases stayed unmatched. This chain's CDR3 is CATSDPSGGAEDTQYF. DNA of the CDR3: TGTGCCACCAGTGATCCCAGCGGGGGGGCGGAAGATACGCAGTATTTT.

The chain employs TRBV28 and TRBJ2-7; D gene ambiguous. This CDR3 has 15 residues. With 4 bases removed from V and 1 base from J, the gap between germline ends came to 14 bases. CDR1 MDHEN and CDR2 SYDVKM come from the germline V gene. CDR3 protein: CASSYIPGASYEQYF. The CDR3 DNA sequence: TGTGCCAGCAGTTATATCCCAGGCGCATCCTACGAGCAGTACTTC.

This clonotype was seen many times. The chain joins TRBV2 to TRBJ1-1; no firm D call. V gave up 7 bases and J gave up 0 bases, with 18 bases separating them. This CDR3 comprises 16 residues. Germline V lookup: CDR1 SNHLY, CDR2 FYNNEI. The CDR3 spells CASTEDMFLVNTEAFF. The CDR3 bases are TGTGCCAGCACCGAAGACATGTTCCTCGTGAACACTGAAGCTTTCTTT. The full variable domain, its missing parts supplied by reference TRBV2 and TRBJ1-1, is EPEVTQTPSHQVTQMGQEVILRCVPISNHLYFYWYRQILGQKVEFLVSFYNNEISEKSEIFDDQFSVERPDGSNFTLKIRSTKLEDSAMYFCASTEDMFLVNTEAFFGQGTRLTVV.

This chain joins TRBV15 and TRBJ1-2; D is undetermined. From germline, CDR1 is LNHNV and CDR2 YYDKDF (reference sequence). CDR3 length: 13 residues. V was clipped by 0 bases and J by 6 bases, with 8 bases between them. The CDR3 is CATSREGLNGYTF. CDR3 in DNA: TGTGCCACCAGCAGAGAAGGGTTAAATGGCTACACCTTC. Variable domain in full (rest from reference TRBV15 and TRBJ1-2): DAMVIQNPRYQVTQFGKPVTLSCSQTLNHNVMYWYQQKSSQAPKLLFHYYDKDFNNEADTPDNFQSRRPNTSFCFLDIRSPGLGDTAMYLCATSREGLNGYTFGSGTRLTVV.

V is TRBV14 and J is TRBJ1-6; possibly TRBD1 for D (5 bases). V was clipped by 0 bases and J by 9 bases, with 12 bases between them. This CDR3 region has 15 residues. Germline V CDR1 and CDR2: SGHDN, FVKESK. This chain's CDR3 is CASSQEGGWVSPLHF. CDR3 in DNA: TGTGCCAGCAGCCAAGAGGGGGGGTGGGTTTCACCCCTCCACTTT.

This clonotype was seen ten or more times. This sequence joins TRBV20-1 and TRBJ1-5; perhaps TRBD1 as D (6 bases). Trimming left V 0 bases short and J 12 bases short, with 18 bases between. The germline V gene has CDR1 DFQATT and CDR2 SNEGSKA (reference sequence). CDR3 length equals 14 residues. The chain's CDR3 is CSARDWGAVMVQHF. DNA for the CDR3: TGCAGTGCTAGAGATTGGGGGGCAGTCATGGTCCAGCATTTT.

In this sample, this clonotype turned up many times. The CDR3 nucleotides are TGTGCCAGTAGTGCCGAAAGCGGAGCAGATACGCAGTATTTT. This encodes CASSAESGADTQYF. The chain combines TRBV19 with TRBJ2-3, with D possibly TRBD2 on 5 matching bases. V lost 5 bases and J lost 4, with 13 bases in between. Germline CDR1 LNHDA, CDR2 SQIVND (reference sequence). The CDR3 length is 14 residues.

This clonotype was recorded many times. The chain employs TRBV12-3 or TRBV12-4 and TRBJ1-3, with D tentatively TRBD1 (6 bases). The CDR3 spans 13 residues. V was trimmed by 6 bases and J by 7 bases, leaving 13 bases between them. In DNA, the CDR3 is TGTGCCAGCAGCGGGGACACTACCAACACCATATATTTT. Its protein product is CASSGDTTNTIYF.

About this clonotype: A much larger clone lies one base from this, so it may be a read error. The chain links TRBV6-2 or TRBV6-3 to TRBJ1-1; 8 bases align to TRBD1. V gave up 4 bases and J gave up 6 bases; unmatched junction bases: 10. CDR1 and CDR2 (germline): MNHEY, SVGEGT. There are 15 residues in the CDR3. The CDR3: CASSSRTGIRAEAFF. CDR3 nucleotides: TGTGCCAGCAGTTCCCGGACAGGGATCCGCGCTGAAGCTTTCTTT.

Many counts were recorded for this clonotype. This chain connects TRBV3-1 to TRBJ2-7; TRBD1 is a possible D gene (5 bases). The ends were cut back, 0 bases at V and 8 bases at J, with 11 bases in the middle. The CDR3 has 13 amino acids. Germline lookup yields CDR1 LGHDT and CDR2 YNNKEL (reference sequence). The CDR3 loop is CASSQDRWGKQYF. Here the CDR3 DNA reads TGTGCCAGCAGCCAAGATCGCTGGGGCAAGCAGTACTTC.

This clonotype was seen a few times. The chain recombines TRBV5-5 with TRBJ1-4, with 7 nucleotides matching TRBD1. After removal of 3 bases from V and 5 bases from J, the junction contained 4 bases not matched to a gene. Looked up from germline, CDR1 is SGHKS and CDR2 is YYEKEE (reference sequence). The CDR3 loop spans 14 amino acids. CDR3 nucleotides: TGTGCCAGCAGCTCGGAGGGGGCAAATGAAAAACTGTTTTTT. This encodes CASSSEGANEKLFF.

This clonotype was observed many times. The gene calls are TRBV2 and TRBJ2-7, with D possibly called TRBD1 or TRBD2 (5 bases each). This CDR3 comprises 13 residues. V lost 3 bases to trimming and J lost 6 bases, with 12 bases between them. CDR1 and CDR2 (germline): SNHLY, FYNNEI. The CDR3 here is CASSEGEIGEQYF. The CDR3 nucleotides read TGTGCCAGCAGTGAGGGGGAGATCGGCGAGCAGTACTTC.

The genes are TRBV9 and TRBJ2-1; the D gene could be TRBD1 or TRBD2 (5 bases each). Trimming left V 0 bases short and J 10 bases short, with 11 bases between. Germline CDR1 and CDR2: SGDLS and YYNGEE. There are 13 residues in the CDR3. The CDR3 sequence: CASSVGLGPEQFF. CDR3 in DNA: TGTGCCAGCAGCGTAGGGTTGGGACCGGAGCAGTTCTTC.

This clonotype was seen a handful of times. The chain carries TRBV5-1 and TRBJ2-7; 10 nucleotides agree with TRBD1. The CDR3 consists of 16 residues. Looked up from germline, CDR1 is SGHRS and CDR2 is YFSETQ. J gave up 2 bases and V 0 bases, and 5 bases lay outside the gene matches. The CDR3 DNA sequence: TGCGCCAGCAGCTTGGCCTTGGGGACAGGGGCCTACGAGCAGTACTTC. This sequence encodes CASSLALGTGAYEQYF.

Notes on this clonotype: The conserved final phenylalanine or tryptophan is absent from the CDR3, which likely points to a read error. The CDR3 loop is CASSGQVNTEAFL. CDR3 nucleotide sequence: TGTGCCAGCAGTGGACAGGTGAACACTGAAGCTTTCCTT. The genes are TRBV6-1 and TRBJ1-1; TRBD1 is a possible D gene (6 bases). V shed 4 bases and J shed 0 bases, with 6 bases lying between them. The CDR3 length is 13 residues. The V gene's germline CDR1 is MNHNS and CDR2 SASEGT.

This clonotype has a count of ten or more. CDR3 region: CASSVAREGGTQYF. The CDR3 nucleotides read TGTGCCAGCAGTGTTGCCAGGGAAGGGGGGACCCAGTACTTC. The J gene is TRBJ2-5, the V gene TRBV27; D may be TRBD1 (6 bases). CDR1 is MNHEY and CDR2 is SMNVEV in the germline V gene (reference sequence). V dropped 5 bases and J dropped 7 bases, with 17 bases sitting between them. The CDR3 extends over 14 amino acids.

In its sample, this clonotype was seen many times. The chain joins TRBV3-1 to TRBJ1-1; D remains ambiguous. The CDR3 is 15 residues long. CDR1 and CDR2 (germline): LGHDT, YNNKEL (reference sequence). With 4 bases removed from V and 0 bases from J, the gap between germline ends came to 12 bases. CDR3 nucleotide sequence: TGTGCCAGCAGCCCCCCTTCAGGACTGAACACTGAAGCTTTCTTT. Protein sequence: CASSPPSGLNTEAFF.

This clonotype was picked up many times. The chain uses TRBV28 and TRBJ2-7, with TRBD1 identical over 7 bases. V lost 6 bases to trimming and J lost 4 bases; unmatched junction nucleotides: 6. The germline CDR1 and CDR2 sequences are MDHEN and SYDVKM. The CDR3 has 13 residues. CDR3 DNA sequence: TGTGCCAGCAGAAGACAGGGTCGGTACGAGCAGTACTTC. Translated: CASRRQGRYEQYF.

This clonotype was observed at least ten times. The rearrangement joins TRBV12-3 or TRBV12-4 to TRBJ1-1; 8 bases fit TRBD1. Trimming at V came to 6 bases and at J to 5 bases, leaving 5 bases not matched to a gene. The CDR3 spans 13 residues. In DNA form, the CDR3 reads TGTGCCAGCAGGGCCGACAGGGGTACTGAAGCTTTCTTT. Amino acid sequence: CASRADRGTEAFF.